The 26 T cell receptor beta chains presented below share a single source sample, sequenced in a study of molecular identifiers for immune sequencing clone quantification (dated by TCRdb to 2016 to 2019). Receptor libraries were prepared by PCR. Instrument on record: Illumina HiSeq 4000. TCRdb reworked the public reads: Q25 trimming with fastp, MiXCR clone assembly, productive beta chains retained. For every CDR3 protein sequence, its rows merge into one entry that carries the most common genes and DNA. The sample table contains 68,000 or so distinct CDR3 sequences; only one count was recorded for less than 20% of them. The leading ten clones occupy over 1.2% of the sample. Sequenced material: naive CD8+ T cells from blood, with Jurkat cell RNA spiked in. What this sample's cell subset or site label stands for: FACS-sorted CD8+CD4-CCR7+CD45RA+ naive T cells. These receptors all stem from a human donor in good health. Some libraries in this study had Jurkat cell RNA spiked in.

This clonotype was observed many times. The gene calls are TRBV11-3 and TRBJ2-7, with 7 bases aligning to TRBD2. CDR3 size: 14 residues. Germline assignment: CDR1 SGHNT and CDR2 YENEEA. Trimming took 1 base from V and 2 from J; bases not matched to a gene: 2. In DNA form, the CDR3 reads TGTGCCAGCAGCTTAGTAGCGGGCCCCTACGAGCAGTACTTC. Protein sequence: CASSLVAGPYEQYF.

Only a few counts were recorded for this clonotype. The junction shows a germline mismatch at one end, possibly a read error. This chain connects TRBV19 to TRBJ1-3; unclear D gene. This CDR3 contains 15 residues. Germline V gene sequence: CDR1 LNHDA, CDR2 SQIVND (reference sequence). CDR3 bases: TGTGCCAGCAGCGGATCGGGGAACTCTGGAAACACCACATATTTT. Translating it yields CASSGSGNSGNTTYF.

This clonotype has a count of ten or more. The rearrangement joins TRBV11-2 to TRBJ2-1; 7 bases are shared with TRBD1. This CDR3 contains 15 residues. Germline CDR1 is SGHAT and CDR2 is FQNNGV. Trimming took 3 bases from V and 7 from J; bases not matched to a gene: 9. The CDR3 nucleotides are TGTGCCAGCAGCTTTTGGAAGGGGGCCCTGAATGAGCAGTTCTTC. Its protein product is CASSFWKGALNEQFF.

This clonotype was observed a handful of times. DNA for the CDR3: TGTGCACTCGGAGCGGTGTCCTACAATGAGCAGTTCTTC. It specifies CALGAVSYNEQFF. The rearrangement links TRBV12-2 to TRBJ2-1; the D segment call TRBD2 is taken from the table without a DNA check. TRBV12-2 is a recognized pseudogene. The CDR3 consists of 13 residues.

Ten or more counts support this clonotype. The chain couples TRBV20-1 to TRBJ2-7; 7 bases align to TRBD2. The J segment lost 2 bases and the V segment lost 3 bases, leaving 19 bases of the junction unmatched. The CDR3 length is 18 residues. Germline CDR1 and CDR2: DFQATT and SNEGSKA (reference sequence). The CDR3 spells CSARTRSSLVGGPYEQYF. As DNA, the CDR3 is TGCAGTGCTAGGACCCGTTCCTCTTTAGTGGGAGGGCCCTACGAGCAGTACTTC.

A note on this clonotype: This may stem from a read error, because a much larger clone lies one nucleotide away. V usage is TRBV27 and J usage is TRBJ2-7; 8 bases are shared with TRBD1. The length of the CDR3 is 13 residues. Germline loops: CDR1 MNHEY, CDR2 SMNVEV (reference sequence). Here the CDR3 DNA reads TGTGCCAGTGGGACAGGCCCTGGGTACGAGCGGTACTTC. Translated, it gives CASGTGPGYERYF.

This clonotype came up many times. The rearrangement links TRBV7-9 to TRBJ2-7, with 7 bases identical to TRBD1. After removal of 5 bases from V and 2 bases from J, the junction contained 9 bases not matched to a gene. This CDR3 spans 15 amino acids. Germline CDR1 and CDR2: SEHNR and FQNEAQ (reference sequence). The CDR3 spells CASSPNPGQPYEQYF. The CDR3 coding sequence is TGTGCCAGCAGCCCAAACCCGGGACAGCCCTACGAGCAGTACTTC.

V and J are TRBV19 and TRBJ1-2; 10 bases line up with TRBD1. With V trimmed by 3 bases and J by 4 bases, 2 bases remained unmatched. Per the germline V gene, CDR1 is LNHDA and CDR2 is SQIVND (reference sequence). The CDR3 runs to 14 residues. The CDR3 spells CASSIGTGVYGYTF. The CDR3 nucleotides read TGTGCCAGTAGTATTGGGACAGGGGTCTATGGCTACACCTTC.

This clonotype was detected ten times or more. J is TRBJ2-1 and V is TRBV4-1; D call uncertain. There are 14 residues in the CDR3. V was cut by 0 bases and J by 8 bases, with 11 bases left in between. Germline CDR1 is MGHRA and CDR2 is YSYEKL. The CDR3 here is CASSQERHDDEQFF. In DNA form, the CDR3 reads TGCGCCAGCAGCCAAGAGAGACACGATGATGAGCAGTTCTTC.

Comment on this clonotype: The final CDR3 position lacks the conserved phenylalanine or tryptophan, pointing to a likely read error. DNA for the CDR3: TGTGCCAGTAGTAGCCAGACAGGGCTACACACAGATACGCAGTATTTA. This gives the protein CASSSQTGLHTDTQYL. The V and J genes are TRBV19 and TRBJ2-3; 7 bases agree with TRBD1. Trimming took 4 bases from V and 2 from J; bases not matched to a gene: 9. In germline, CDR1 is LNHDA, CDR2 SQIVND (reference sequence). CDR3 length: 16 residues.

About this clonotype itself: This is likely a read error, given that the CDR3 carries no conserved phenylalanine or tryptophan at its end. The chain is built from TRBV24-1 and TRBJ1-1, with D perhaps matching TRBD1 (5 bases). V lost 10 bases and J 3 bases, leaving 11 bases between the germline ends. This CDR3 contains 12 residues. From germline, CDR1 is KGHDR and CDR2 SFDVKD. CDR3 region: CATPTGDTEAFS. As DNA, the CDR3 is TGTGCCACTCCAACAGGCGACACTGAAGCTTTCTCT.

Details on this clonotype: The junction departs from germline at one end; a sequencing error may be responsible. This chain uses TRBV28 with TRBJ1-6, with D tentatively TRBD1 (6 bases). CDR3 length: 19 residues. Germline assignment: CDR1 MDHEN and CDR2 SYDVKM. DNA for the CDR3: TGTGCCAGCAGCCCTTGGGTCAGGGGAAGGTCAACCGGTAATTTACCCCTCCACTTT. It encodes CASSPWVRGRSTGNLPLHF.

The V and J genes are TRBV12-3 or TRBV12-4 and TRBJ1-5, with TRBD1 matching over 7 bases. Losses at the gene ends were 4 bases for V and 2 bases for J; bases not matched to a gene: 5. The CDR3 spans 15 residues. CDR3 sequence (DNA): TGTGCCAGCAGTTCGGGACAGCGACGCAATCAGCCCCAGCATTTT. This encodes CASSSGQRRNQPQHF.

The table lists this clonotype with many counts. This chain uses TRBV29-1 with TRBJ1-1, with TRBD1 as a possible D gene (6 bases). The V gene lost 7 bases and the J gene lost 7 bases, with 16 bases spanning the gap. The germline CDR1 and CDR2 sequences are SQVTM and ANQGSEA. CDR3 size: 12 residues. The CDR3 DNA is TGCAGCGCTGAGACAGGCAGCTATGAAGCTTTCTTT. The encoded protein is CSAETGSYEAFF. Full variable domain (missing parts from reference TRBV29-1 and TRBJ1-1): SAVISQKPSRDICQRGTSLTIQCQVDSQVTMMFWYRQQPGQSLTLIATANQGSEATYESGFVIDKFPISRPNLTFSTLTVSNMSPEDSSIYLCSAETGSYEAFFGQGTRLTVV.

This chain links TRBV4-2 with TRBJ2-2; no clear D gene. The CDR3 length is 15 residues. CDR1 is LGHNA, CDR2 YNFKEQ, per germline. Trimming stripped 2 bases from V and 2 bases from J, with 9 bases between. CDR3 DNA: TGTGCCAGCAGCCAACGGACCTTAAACACCGGGGAGCTGTTTTTT. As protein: CASSQRTLNTGELFF.

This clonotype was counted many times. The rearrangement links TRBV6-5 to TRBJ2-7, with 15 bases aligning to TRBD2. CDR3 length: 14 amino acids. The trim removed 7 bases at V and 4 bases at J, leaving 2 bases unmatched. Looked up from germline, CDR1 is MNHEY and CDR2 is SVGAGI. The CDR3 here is CASTGLAGGYEQYF. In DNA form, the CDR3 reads TGTGCCAGCACCGGACTAGCGGGAGGGTACGAGCAGTACTTC.

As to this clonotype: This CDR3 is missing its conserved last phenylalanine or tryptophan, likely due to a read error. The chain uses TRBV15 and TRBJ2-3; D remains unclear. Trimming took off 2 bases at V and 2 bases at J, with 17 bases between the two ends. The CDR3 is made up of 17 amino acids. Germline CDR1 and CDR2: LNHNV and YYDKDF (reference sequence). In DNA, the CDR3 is TGTGCCACCAGCAGAACTACATCAGGAGCTCCCACAGATACGCAGTATTTA. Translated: CATSRTTSGAPTDTQYL.

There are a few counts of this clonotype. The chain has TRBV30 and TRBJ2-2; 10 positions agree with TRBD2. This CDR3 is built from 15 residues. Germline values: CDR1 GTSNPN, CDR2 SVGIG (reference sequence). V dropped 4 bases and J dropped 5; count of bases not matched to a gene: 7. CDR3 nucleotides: TGTGCCTGGAACCCCGGGGGACTAGCGACCGGGGAGCTGTTTTTT. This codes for CAWNPGGLATGELFF.

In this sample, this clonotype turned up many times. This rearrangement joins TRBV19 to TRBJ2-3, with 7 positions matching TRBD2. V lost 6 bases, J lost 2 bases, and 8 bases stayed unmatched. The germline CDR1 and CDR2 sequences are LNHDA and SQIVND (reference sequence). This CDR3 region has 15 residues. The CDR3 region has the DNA TGTGCCAGTAGCTCTTCTAGCGGTGACACAGATACGCAGTATTTT. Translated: CASSSSSGDTDTQYF. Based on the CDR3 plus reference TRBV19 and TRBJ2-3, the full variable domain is DGGITQSPKYLFRKEGQNVTLSCEQNLNHDAMYWYRQDPGQGLRLIYYSQIVNDFQKGDIAEGYSVSREKKESFPLTVTSAQKNPTAFYLCASSSSSGDTDTQYFGPGTRLTVL.

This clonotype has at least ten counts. CDR3 DNA sequence: TGTGCCAGCAGTTACCGACTAGCGGGAGAAGAAGAGACCCAGTACTTC. Amino acids: CASSYRLAGEEETQYF. The chain couples TRBV6-5 to TRBJ2-5, with TRBD2 identical over 12 bases. This CDR3 contains 16 residues. Germline lookup yields CDR1 MNHEY and CDR2 SVGAGI. After removal of 2 bases from V and 3 bases from J, the junction contained 4 bases not matched to a gene.

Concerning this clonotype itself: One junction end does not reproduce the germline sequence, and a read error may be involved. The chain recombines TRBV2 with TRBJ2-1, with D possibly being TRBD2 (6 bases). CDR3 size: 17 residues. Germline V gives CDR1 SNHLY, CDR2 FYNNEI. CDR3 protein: CANSDPLEEGPYNEQFF. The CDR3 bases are TGTGCCAACAGTGATCCTCTTGAGGAGGGCCCCTACAATGAGCAGTTCTTC.

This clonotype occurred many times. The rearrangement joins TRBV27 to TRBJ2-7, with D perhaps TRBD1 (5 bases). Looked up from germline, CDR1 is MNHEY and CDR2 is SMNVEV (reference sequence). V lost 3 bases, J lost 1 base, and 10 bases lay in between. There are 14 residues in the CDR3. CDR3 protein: CASSLLGPSYEQYF. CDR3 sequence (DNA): TGTGCCAGCAGTTTGTTGGGGCCTTCCTACGAGCAGTACTTC.

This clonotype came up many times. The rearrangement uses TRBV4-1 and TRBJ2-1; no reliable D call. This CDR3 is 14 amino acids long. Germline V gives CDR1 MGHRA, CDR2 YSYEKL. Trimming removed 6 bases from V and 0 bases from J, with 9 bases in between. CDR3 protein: CASRTQSSYNEQFF. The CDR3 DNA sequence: TGCGCCAGCAGGACCCAGAGCTCCTACAATGAGCAGTTCTTC.

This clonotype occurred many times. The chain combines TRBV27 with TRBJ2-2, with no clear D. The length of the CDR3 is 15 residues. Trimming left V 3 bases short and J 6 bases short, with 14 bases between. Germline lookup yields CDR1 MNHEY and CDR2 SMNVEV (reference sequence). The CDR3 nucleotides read TGTGCCAGCAGTTTTCTCAATTCGCCGGCCGGGGAGCTGTTTTTT. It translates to CASSFLNSPAGELFF.

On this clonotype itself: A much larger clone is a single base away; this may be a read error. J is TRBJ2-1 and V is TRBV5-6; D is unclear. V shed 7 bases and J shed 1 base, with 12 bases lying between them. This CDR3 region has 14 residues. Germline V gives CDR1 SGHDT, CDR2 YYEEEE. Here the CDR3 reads CASGQGISYNEQFF. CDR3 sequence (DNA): TGTGCCAGCGGCCAAGGGATTTCCTACAATGAGCAGTTCTTC.

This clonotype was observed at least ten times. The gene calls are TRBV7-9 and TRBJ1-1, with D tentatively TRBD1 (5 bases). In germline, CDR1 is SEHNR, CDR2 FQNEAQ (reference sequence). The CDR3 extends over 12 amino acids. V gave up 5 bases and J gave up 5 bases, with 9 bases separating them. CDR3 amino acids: CASSHGGTEAFF. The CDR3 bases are TGTGCCAGCAGCCATGGGGGGACTGAAGCTTTCTTT. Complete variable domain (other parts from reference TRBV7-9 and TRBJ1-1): DTGVSQNPRHKITKRGQNVTFRCDPISEHNRLYWYRQTLGQGPEFLTYFQNEAQLEKSRLLSDRFSAERPKGSFSTLEIQRTEQGDSAMYLCASSHGGTEAFFGQGTRLTVV.